This T cell receptor beta chain originates from a study of CD8 T cells in Susac syndrome (dated by TCRdb to the late 2010s). Study-level background: Of the Susac syndrome patients who were sequenced, about 6 had clinically active disease and 8 or 9 were in clinical remission. The study used repertoire sequencing to test whether antigen drove CD8+ T cell activation and differentiation in Susac syndrome. At blood withdrawal, Susac syndrome patients were either therapy-naive, taking corticosteroids (in some cases with IVIg as well), or taking IVIg alone.

This clonotype appeared once. No antigen is known for it. Base qualities are missing; no much larger clone stands one base away. Single-read evidence is weak. Study-wide conclusions, independent of this receptor: No clonal expansion was detected in the CD4+ T cell repertoire of Susac syndrome patients. The number of individuals in the TCR sequencing and HLA analysis was recognized as being relatively small.

Peripheral blood CD8+ and CD4+ T cells from healthy donors, Susac syndrome patients and multiple sclerosis patients were profiled using high-throughput TCR beta sequencing. Recently defined diagnostic criteria for definite or probable disease were met by the Susac syndrome patients. Bulk CD8+ and CD4+ T cells were purified magnetically by negative isolation, whereas CD8+ TEMRA cells were enriched by FACS. Blood was drawn into EDTA tubes, processed within 24 hours, and PBMCs were isolated by density gradient centrifugation. PBMCs intended for TCR sequencing were frozen in liquid nitrogen and were later thawed in a 37 degrees C water bath. The sorted or isolated CD4+, CD8+ and CD8+ TEMRA cells reached a purity of at least 90%. Taken from the germline V gene, the CDR1 and CDR2 loops are SGHAT and FQNNGV. Compared with germline, V lacks 5 bases and J lacks 8 bases; bases without a gene match: 9. Including cysteine and phenylalanine, the CDR3 has 15 amino acids. This entry keeps only the CDR3 DNA: 45 bases, framed from base 1.

RNA was extracted using the RNeasy kit, and roughly 0.5 to 1 microgram was reverse transcribed with random hexamers. The immunoSEQ multiplex PCR assay, which covers 54 Vbeta and 13 Jbeta segments, was used to amplify TCR beta CDR3 regions. PCR amplification bias was corrected using a synthetic template baseline for primer optimization and computational correction. The published analysis was carried out like this. Reads were annotated to V, D and J genes according to IMGT and were analyzed with immunoSEQ Analyzer, with only productive sequences retained. Clonality was computed as one minus Shannon entropy normalized by log2 of the number of productive unique sequences. For each patient and control, public and private clones were evaluated among the 100 most prevalent clones. Susac-specific clones were defined as absent from healthy and MS cohorts, 1052 published viral clones and other ImmuneACCESS disease sequences. Clones were called with MiXCR by TCRdb after fastp trimmed the public reads at Q25, and only in-frame beta chains were retained. For every CDR3 protein sequence, its rows merge into one entry that carries the most common genes and DNA. The V and J calls and clone size are TCRdb's, not the authors'. This sample lists tens of thousands of distinct CDR3 sequences; 93% were detected once. Together, the top ten hold roughly 0.16% of the sample.

The TCR originated in a human donor with Susac syndrome. The chain employs TRBV11-2 and TRBJ1-2; the junction holds 12 bases that match TRBD1. Sequenced material: CD4+ T cells from PBMCs. The CDR3 sequence is CASSQGTGGAWGYTF. At the DNA level, the sequence is TGTGCCAGCAGCCAAGGGACAGGGGGCGCCTGGGGCTACACCTTC.